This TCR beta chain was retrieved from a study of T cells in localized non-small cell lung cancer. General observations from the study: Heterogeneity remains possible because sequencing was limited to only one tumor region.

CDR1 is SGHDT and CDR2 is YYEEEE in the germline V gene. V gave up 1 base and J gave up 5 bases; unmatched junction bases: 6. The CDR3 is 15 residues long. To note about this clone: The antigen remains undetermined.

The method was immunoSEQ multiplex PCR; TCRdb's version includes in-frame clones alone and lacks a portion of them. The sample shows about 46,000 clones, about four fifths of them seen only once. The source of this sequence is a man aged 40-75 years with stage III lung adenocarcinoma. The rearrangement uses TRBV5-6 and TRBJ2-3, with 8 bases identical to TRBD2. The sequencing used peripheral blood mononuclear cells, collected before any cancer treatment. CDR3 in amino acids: CASSLMAGGQDTQYF. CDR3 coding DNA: TGTGCCAGCAGCTTGATGGCGGGGGGCCAAGATACGCAGTATTTT.